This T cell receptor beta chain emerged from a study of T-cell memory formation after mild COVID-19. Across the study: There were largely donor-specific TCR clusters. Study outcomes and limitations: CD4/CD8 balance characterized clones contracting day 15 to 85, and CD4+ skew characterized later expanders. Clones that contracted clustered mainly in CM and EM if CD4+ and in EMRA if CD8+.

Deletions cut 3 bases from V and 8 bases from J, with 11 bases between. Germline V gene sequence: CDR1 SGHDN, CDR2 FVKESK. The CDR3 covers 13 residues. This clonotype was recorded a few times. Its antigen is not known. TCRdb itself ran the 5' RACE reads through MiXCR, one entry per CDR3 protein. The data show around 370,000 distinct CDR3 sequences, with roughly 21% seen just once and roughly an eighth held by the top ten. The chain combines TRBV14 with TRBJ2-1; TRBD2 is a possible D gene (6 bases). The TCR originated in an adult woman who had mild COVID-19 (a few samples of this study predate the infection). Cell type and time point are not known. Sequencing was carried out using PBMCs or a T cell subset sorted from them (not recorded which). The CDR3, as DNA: TGTGCCAGCAGCCAGGCTAGCGTCTATGAGCAGTTCTTC. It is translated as CASSQASVYEQFF.